Here is one T cell receptor beta chain with its context. Germline V lookup: CDR1 MGHRA, CDR2 YSYEKL. The CDR3 has 16 residues. TCRdb reworked the 5' RACE reads into one entry per CDR3 protein, no DNA. The specimen's table records approximately 170,000 distinct CDR3 sequences. The data derive from a study of T cells expressing NK-cell markers. The sample consisted of blood T cells: a sorted CD56 or NKG2C T cell subset, CD4+ or CD8+ T cells, or bulk PBMC T cells (not recorded which). The chain couples TRBV4-1 to TRBJ1-1; TCRdb returns TRBD1, unconfirmable since there is no DNA. This receptor was taken from a man aged 18-69 years in good health. This CDR3 is CASSQGAWGPNTEAFF.